This T cell receptor beta chain derives from a study of blood T cell repertoires in COVID-19. Measured with immunoSEQ multiplex PCR; TCRdb has only the in-frame clones, and not every one. The sample carries 70,000 to 95,000 clones, 80% to 90% recorded once. CDR3 length equals 15 residues. V dropped 4 bases and J dropped 2; count of bases not matched to a gene: 7. Germline CDR1 and CDR2: SGHNT and YYREEE (reference sequence). This TCR was sampled from a woman in her 70s with acute or convalescent COVID-19. V is TRBV5-4 and J is TRBJ2-3, with 7 positions matching TRBD1. The specimen was peripheral blood. CDR3 coding DNA: TGTGCCAGCAGCGTACCGGGACAGATCACAGATACGCAGTATTTT. Its protein is CASSVPGQITDTQYF.